This T cell receptor (beta chain) is from a study of T cells in Graves' hyperthyroidism and ophthalmopathy. This clonotype has just a few counts. Antigen specificity is unknown. Findings of the study overall: The authors' 13 V-J model separated ophthalmopathy from stable hyperthyroidism. Blood also held most thyroid clonotypes expanded beyond 0.001.

Regions amplified from RNA transcripts were the TCR beta CDR3 regions. The TCR CDR3 was amplified in a first-round RT-PCR using the HTBI primer set. One entry per CDR3 protein results from TCRdb running MiXCR on the multiplex PCR reads. This sample has about 510,000 distinct CDR3 sequences, with approximately 49% found just once. Germline CDR1 is SEHNR and CDR2 is FQNEAQ (reference sequence). The CDR3 spans 12 residues. V was shortened by 3 bases and J by 4 bases, with 4 bases between the two germline ends. The chain recombines TRBV7-9 with TRBJ2-1; D remains unclear. Sequenced sample: peripheral blood or thyroid tissue (not recorded which). The sequence was obtained from an adult woman with Graves' disease, either hyperthyroidism or ophthalmopathy (not recorded which). CDR3 in DNA: TGTGCCAGCAGCTTGGTGTACAATGAGCAGTTCTTC. Amino acids: CASSLVYNEQFF.